This is a list of T cell receptor beta chains from one sample in a study of CD8 T cells in ankylosing spondylitis. TCRdb ran MiXCR on the 5' RACE reads and lists one entry per CDR3 protein. Among roughly 90,000 distinct CDR3 sequences, about 8.1% were seen once, and the ten largest hold roughly 29%. Sequenced input: blood, either unsorted or a sorted T cell fraction (not recorded which). The receptors derive from a male donor with ankylosing spondylitis. Both conserved end residues are part of each CDR3. Each record gives: V gene, D gene, clone size, J gene, CDR3 DNA, CDR3 protein. The D gene is left open where the match is weak. A clone size is listed for some rows: how often the clone was seen (once, few, many), or a class if it is expanded.

v_gene: TRBV19; d_gene: TRBD2; abundance: -; j_gene: TRBJ2-2; CDR3nt: TGTGCCAGTAGTTTTATCGCCCTAGCGGGAGTCCCCGGGGAGCTGTTTTTT; CDR3aa: CASSFIALAGVPGELFF
v_gene: TRBV11-2; d_gene: TRBD2; abundance: few; j_gene: TRBJ2-1; CDR3nt: TGTGCCAGCAGCTTGCTAGCGGGAGGGACAAATGAGCAGTTCTTC; CDR3aa: CASSLLAGGTNEQFF
v_gene: TRBV9; d_gene: -; abundance: -; j_gene: TRBJ2-1; CDR3nt: TGTGCCAGCAGCGTAGGGGGGGCCCTTTACAATGAGCAGTTCTTC; CDR3aa: CASSVGGALYNEQFF
v_gene: TRBV23-1; d_gene: -; abundance: -; j_gene: TRBJ1-5; CDR3nt: TGCGCCAGCAGTCAACGAAGGTCCTCGATTAGCAATCAGCCCCAGCATTTT; CDR3aa: CASSQRRSSISNQPQHF
v_gene: TRBV29-1; d_gene: -; abundance: -; j_gene: TRBJ1-3; CDR3nt: TGCAGCGTCACAGAGAGCTCTGGAAACACCATATATTTT; CDR3aa: CSVTESSGNTIYF
v_gene: TRBV20-1; d_gene: -; abundance: -; j_gene: TRBJ2-7; CDR3nt: TGCAGTGCTAGAACCGGGACCTCCTACGAGCAGTACTTC; CDR3aa: CSARTGTSYEQYF
v_gene: TRBV12-3/TRBV12-4; d_gene: -; abundance: -; j_gene: TRBJ2-1; CDR3nt: TGTGCCAGCAGTTTTGAGCGCACTGAGCAGTTCTTC; CDR3aa: CASSFERTEQFF
v_gene: TRBV29-1; d_gene: TRBD1; abundance: -; j_gene: TRBJ2-2; CDR3nt: TGCAGCGTTTTTATTTCCGGCCAGGGGGCCGGGGAGCTGTTTTTT; CDR3aa: CSVFISGQGAGELFF
v_gene: TRBV5-6; d_gene: -; abundance: -; j_gene: TRBJ2-7; CDR3nt: TGTGCCAGCAGCCGCGGGCCTTCCTACGAGCAGTACTTC; CDR3aa: CASSRGPSYEQYF
v_gene: TRBV29-1; d_gene: -; abundance: many; j_gene: TRBJ2-1; CDR3nt: TGCGGCCTCCGGACAGCCCAAGGCACCTACAATGAGCAGTTCTTC; CDR3aa: CGLRTAQGTYNEQFF
v_gene: TRBV12-3/TRBV12-4; d_gene: -; abundance: few; j_gene: TRBJ2-1; CDR3nt: TGTGCCAGCAGTAAGTCCGGAGGTAGCGACTACAATGAGCAGTTCTTC; CDR3aa: CASSKSGGSDYNEQFF
v_gene: TRBV20-1; d_gene: -; abundance: few; j_gene: TRBJ2-2; CDR3nt: TGCAGTGCTAGATCCAAGCGGGCCGGGGAGCTGTTTTTT; CDR3aa: CSARSKRAGELFF
v_gene: TRBV4-1; d_gene: -; abundance: few; j_gene: TRBJ2-3; CDR3nt: TGCGCCAGCAGCCACCCTGGGGGGACGCAGTATTTT; CDR3aa: CASSHPGGTQYF
v_gene: TRBV5-6; d_gene: TRBD1; abundance: many; j_gene: TRBJ2-1; CDR3nt: TGTGCCAGCAGAATGGGACAGGAGCAGTTCTTC; CDR3aa: CASRMGQEQFF
v_gene: TRBV5-1; d_gene: TRBD1; abundance: few; j_gene: TRBJ2-1; CDR3nt: TGCGCCAGCAGCTCGAACAGGGGCCTCTCCTACAATGAGCAGTTCTTC; CDR3aa: CASSSNRGLSYNEQFF
v_gene: TRBV9; d_gene: TRBD1; abundance: many; j_gene: TRBJ2-1; CDR3nt: TGTGCCAGCAGCTTATGGGACAGGGGCTCGCACAATGAGCAGTTCTTC; CDR3aa: CASSLWDRGSHNEQFF
v_gene: TRBV5-1; d_gene: -; abundance: few; j_gene: TRBJ2-5; CDR3nt: TGCGCCAGCAGCTTGAGGGGGGGTGCGGAGACCCAGTACTTC; CDR3aa: CASSLRGGAETQYF
v_gene: TRBV7-9; d_gene: -; abundance: few; j_gene: TRBJ1-1; CDR3nt: TGTGCCAGCAGCTTATCCCTATACTCTGAAGCTTTCTTT; CDR3aa: CASSLSLYSEAFF
v_gene: TRBV9; d_gene: TRBD2; abundance: -; j_gene: TRBJ2-1; CDR3nt: TGTGCCAGCAGCGTAGGACTAGCGGGGGCCTACAATGAGCAGTTCTTC; CDR3aa: CASSVGLAGAYNEQFF
v_gene: TRBV7-2; d_gene: TRBD1; abundance: -; j_gene: TRBJ1-4; CDR3nt: TGTGCCAGCAGCCAGACAGGGGGCTTGGAGAAACTGTTTTTT; CDR3aa: CASSQTGGLEKLFF
v_gene: TRBV2; d_gene: -; abundance: few; j_gene: TRBJ2-7; CDR3nt: TGTGCCAGCAGTTTCTCCGGGAACCCCTACGAGCAGTACTTC; CDR3aa: CASSFSGNPYEQYF
v_gene: TRBV7-9; d_gene: -; abundance: few; j_gene: TRBJ2-1; CDR3nt: TGTGCCAGCAGCCTCATGATGGAGGAGCAGTTCTTC; CDR3aa: CASSLMMEEQFF
v_gene: TRBV7-9; d_gene: TRBD1; abundance: many; j_gene: TRBJ1-4; CDR3nt: TGTGCCAGCAGCTTAGCCGGGACAGGGGGTCCTGAAAAACTGTTTTTT; CDR3aa: CASSLAGTGGPEKLFF
v_gene: TRBV11-2; d_gene: -; abundance: -; j_gene: TRBJ1-1; CDR3nt: TGTGCCAGCAGCTTTAGTGTGGAGGGTAGAAGCACTGAAGCTTTCTTT; CDR3aa: CASSFSVEGRSTEAFF
v_gene: TRBV12-3/TRBV12-4; d_gene: -; abundance: many; j_gene: TRBJ2-1; CDR3nt: TGTGCCAGCAGTTTAGGGACACCAGCCTACAATGAGCAGTTCTTC; CDR3aa: CASSLGTPAYNEQFF
v_gene: TRBV12-3/TRBV12-4; d_gene: -; abundance: many; j_gene: TRBJ2-1; CDR3nt: TGCGCCAGCAGCTTGGGGTACAATGAGCAGTTCTTC; CDR3aa: CASSLGYNEQFF
v_gene: TRBV27; d_gene: -; abundance: many; j_gene: TRBJ1-2; CDR3nt: TGTGCCAGCAGTTCGAGATTCGGGTCGGGCTATGGCTACACCTTC; CDR3aa: CASSSRFGSGYGYTF
v_gene: TRBV12-3/TRBV12-4; d_gene: -; abundance: few; j_gene: TRBJ1-1; CDR3nt: TGTGCCAGCAGGTCGACAGGCGAGAACACTGAAGCTTTCTTT; CDR3aa: CASRSTGENTEAFF
v_gene: TRBV24-1; d_gene: TRBD2; abundance: many; j_gene: TRBJ2-1; CDR3nt: TGTGCCACCAGTGATCCCGGGACTAGCGGGTTCAATGAGCAGTTCTTC; CDR3aa: CATSDPGTSGFNEQFF
v_gene: TRBV13; d_gene: -; abundance: many; j_gene: TRBJ2-5; CDR3nt: TGTGCCAGCAGCGCTACTAGCTGGGAGACCCAGTACTTC; CDR3aa: CASSATSWETQYF
v_gene: TRBV11-2; d_gene: TRBD2; abundance: few; j_gene: TRBJ2-1; CDR3nt: TGTGCCAGCAGCTTAGAGTCGGCGGGAGGGCTCTACAATGAGCAGTTCTTC; CDR3aa: CASSLESAGGLYNEQFF
v_gene: TRBV4-1; d_gene: -; abundance: many; j_gene: TRBJ2-1; CDR3nt: TGCGCCAGCAGCCAAGGGCCCAGTATTTCCTACAATGAGCAGTTCTTC; CDR3aa: CASSQGPSISYNEQFF
v_gene: TRBV30; d_gene: TRBD1; abundance: few; j_gene: TRBJ1-1; CDR3nt: TGTGCCTGGAGTGGGGCCTCAGGGGGCCAGTATGGGAACACTGAAGCTTTCTTT; CDR3aa: CAWSGASGGQYGNTEAFF
v_gene: TRBV5-6; d_gene: TRBD1; abundance: once; j_gene: TRBJ2-2; CDR3nt: TGTGCCAGCAGGGAAGACAGGGGGGATTCCGGGGAGCTGTTTTTT; CDR3aa: CASREDRGDSGELFF
v_gene: TRBV19; d_gene: TRBD2; abundance: few; j_gene: TRBJ2-1; CDR3nt: TGTGCCAGTAGTACTACTAGCGGGAGCTTCAATGAGCAGTTCTTC; CDR3aa: CASSTTSGSFNEQFF
v_gene: TRBV4-1; d_gene: -; abundance: -; j_gene: TRBJ2-7; CDR3nt: TGCGCCAGCAGCCAGCGGTCTACCCGGGGCTACGAGCAGTACTTC; CDR3aa: CASSQRSTRGYEQYF
v_gene: TRBV20-1; d_gene: TRBD2; abundance: -; j_gene: TRBJ2-1; CDR3nt: TGCAGTGCTAGAGATGCGACGGGAGGGCCGTATGAGCAGTTCTTC; CDR3aa: CSARDATGGPYEQFF
v_gene: TRBV7-9; d_gene: -; abundance: -; j_gene: TRBJ2-1; CDR3nt: TGTGCCAGCAGCTTAGAGCTAGCTGGATACAATGAGCAGTTCTTC; CDR3aa: CASSLELAGYNEQFF
v_gene: TRBV4-1; d_gene: -; abundance: -; j_gene: TRBJ1-1; CDR3nt: TGCGCCAGCAGCCGAATCATTGGGACTGAAGCTTTCTTT; CDR3aa: CASSRIIGTEAFF
v_gene: TRBV13; d_gene: -; abundance: -; j_gene: TRBJ2-4; CDR3nt: TGTGCCAGCAGACCCAGGGGGGGCTCAACAAACATTCAGTACTTC; CDR3aa: CASRPRGGSTNIQYF
v_gene: TRBV24-1; d_gene: TRBD2; abundance: -; j_gene: TRBJ2-1; CDR3nt: TGTGCCACCAGTGGGGTCCGGGACGCTAGCGGGAGTAGGGAGCAGTTCTTC; CDR3aa: CATSGVRDASGSREQFF
v_gene: TRBV7-9; d_gene: TRBD1; abundance: many; j_gene: TRBJ2-7; CDR3nt: TGTGCCAGCAGCTGGACAGGATACGAGCAGTACTTC; CDR3aa: CASSWTGYEQYF
v_gene: TRBV10-2; d_gene: -; abundance: few; j_gene: TRBJ2-1; CDR3nt: TGCGCCAGCAGTCTTAGAGGCCTGGTCTACAATGAGCAGTTCTTC; CDR3aa: CASSLRGLVYNEQFF
v_gene: TRBV12-3/TRBV12-4; d_gene: -; abundance: few; j_gene: TRBJ1-1; CDR3nt: TGTGCCAGCAGTTTTTTCGGGACACAGAACACTGAAGCTTTCTTT; CDR3aa: CASSFFGTQNTEAFF
v_gene: TRBV7-9; d_gene: TRBD1; abundance: -; j_gene: TRBJ1-1; CDR3nt: TGTGCCAGCAGATCGGGACAGTCGAACACTGAAGCTTTCTTT; CDR3aa: CASRSGQSNTEAFF
v_gene: TRBV15; d_gene: TRBD1; abundance: many; j_gene: TRBJ1-5; CDR3nt: TGTGCCACCAGCAGAGACAGGGGGCCAAATCAGCCCCAGCATTTT; CDR3aa: CATSRDRGPNQPQHF
v_gene: TRBV11-2; d_gene: -; abundance: -; j_gene: TRBJ2-1; CDR3nt: TGTGCCAGCAGCTTAGGATCAGGGAGGCCAGGGGAGCAGTTCTTC; CDR3aa: CASSLGSGRPGEQFF
v_gene: TRBV11-3; d_gene: -; abundance: -; j_gene: TRBJ2-5; CDR3nt: TGTGCCAGCAGTCGTTGGGCTCGTGAGACCCAGTACTTC; CDR3aa: CASSRWARETQYF
v_gene: TRBV29-1; d_gene: TRBD2; abundance: many; j_gene: TRBJ2-2; CDR3nt: TGCAGCGCCGGGGGAGGGGTAGAGGCGAACACCGGGGAGCTGTTTTTT; CDR3aa: CSAGGGVEANTGELFF
v_gene: TRBV27; d_gene: TRBD1; abundance: few; j_gene: TRBJ1-2; CDR3nt: TGTGCCAGCAGTGCCGCGGGACAGGGAGGCGGCTACACCTTC; CDR3aa: CASSAAGQGGGYTF
v_gene: TRBV27; d_gene: -; abundance: many; j_gene: TRBJ2-6; CDR3nt: TGTGCCAGCAGTTTATGGGGGGACGGGGCCAACGTCCTGACTTTC; CDR3aa: CASSLWGDGANVLTF
v_gene: TRBV11-3; d_gene: -; abundance: few; j_gene: TRBJ2-1; CDR3nt: TGTGCCAGCAGCAACCAGCGGGCCTCTTACAATGAGCAGTTCTTC; CDR3aa: CASSNQRASYNEQFF
v_gene: TRBV20-1; d_gene: TRBD2; abundance: many; j_gene: TRBJ2-1; CDR3nt: TGCAGTGCTCCCTACCACATGGGAGGGTCCTACGGAGAGCAGTTCTTC; CDR3aa: CSAPYHMGGSYGEQFF
v_gene: TRBV12-3/TRBV12-4; d_gene: TRBD2; abundance: many; j_gene: TRBJ2-7; CDR3nt: TGTGCCAGCAGTCCGGGACTAGCCCACGAGCAGTACTTC; CDR3aa: CASSPGLAHEQYF